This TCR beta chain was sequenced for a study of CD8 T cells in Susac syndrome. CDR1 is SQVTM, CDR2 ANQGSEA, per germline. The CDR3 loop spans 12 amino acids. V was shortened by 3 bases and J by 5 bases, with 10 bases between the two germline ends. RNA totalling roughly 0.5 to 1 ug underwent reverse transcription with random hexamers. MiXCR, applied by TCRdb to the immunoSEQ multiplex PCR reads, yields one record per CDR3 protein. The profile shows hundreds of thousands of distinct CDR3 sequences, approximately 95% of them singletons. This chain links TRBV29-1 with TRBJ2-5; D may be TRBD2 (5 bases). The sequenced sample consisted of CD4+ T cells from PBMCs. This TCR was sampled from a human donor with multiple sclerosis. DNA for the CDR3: TGCAGCGTTGACGCTAGCCCGGAGACCCAGTACTTC. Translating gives CSVDASPETQYF.